The 24 T cell receptor beta chains listed next were all sequenced from one sample in a study of cytomegalovirus exposure and HLA in healthy donors. The PCR used 60 Vbeta and 13 Jbeta primers. Produced via immunoSEQ multiplex PCR; TCRdb's table is partial and in-frame only. The data show about 190,000 clones, roughly 81% seen once. Sequencing used PBMCs. Receptors were obtained from a woman aged 25-40 years in good health and CMV-seropositive.

The chain joins TRBV18 to TRBJ1-5; D is unclear. Trimming took off 4 bases at V and 7 bases at J, with 11 bases between the two ends. Germline-derived CDR1 and CDR2 are KGHSH and LQKENI. This CDR3 region has 13 residues. This CDR3 is CASSLEAGQPQHF. The DNA of the CDR3 is TGTGCCAGCTCACTTGAGGCTGGCCAGCCCCAGCATTTT.

This clone was seen a handful of times. In the same sample, other DNA sequences code for this CDR3. This chain joins TRBV6-5 and TRBJ1-1; 7 positions match TRBD1. This CDR3 contains 11 residues. J was trimmed by 7 bases and V by 8 bases; bases with no gene match: 4. Germline assignment: CDR1 MNHEY and CDR2 SVGAGI. In DNA, the CDR3 is TGTGCCAGCGGACAGGTTCATGAAGCTTTCTTT. As protein: CASGQVHEAFF.

The chain links TRBV27 to TRBJ1-4, with D possibly being TRBD1 (6 bases). CDR3 length: 14 amino acids. Germline loops: CDR1 MNHEY, CDR2 SMNVEV (reference sequence). V was pared by 6 bases and J by 4 bases, with 12 bases between. This chain's CDR3 is CASRRGGLNEKLFF. DNA of the CDR3: TGTGCCAGCAGGAGAGGGGGTCTTAATGAAAAACTGTTTTTT.

This chain uses TRBV7-2 with TRBJ2-1, with D possibly TRBD1 on 5 matching bases. Germline lookup yields CDR1 SGHTA and CDR2 FQGNSA. The CDR3 runs to 15 residues. V lost 5 bases and J 2 bases, leaving 13 bases between the germline ends. The CDR3 nucleotides are TGTGCCAGCAGCCCATCCCAGGGTGCCTACAATGAGCAGTTCTTC. It codes for CASSPSQGAYNEQFF.

The chain employs TRBV4-1 and TRBJ2-2; D gene uncertain. There are 16 residues in the CDR3. Germline CDR1 MGHRA, CDR2 YSYEKL. V was shortened by 1 base and J by 4 bases, with 13 bases between the two germline ends. Here the CDR3 reads CASSQALTVTTGELFF. In nucleotides, the CDR3 is TGCGCCAGCAGCCAAGCCCTTACAGTTACCACCGGGGAGCTGTTTTTT.

The rearrangement links TRBV14 to TRBJ1-6; D is unclear. The CDR3 extends over 17 amino acids. V gave up 0 bases and J gave up 7 bases, with 16 bases separating them. Germline loops: CDR1 SGHDN, CDR2 FVKESK. CDR3 in DNA: TGTGCCAGCAGCCAAGATCTTTCGGGGTCCCGGAATTCACCCCTCCACTTT. Protein: CASSQDLSGSRNSPLHF. Filled out from reference TRBV14 and TRBJ1-6, the complete variable domain reads EAGVTQFPSHSVIEKGQTVTLRCDPISGHDNLYWYRRVMGKEIKFLLHFVKESKQDESGMPNNRFLAERTGGTYSTLKVQPAELEDSGVYFCASSQDLSGSRNSPLHFGNGTRLTVT.

V usage is TRBV19 and J usage is TRBJ2-7, with 7 nucleotides matching TRBD2. Per the germline V gene, CDR1 is LNHDA and CDR2 is SQIVND (reference sequence). Losses at the gene ends were 2 bases for V and 3 bases for J; bases not matched to a gene: 7. There are 15 residues in the CDR3. The CDR3 sequence is CASSIWGGSIYEQYF. CDR3 DNA: TGTGCCAGTAGTATATGGGGCGGGAGTATCTACGAGCAGTACTTC.

This clone was recorded once. The rearrangement uses TRBV4-1 and TRBJ2-6; tentatively, D is TRBD1 (6 bases). This CDR3 is built from 16 residues. V dropped 1 base and J dropped 1 base, with 8 bases sitting between them. The germline CDR1 and CDR2 sequences are MGHRA and YSYEKL. The CDR3 reads CASSQARGSGANVLTF. DNA for the CDR3: TGCGCCAGCAGCCAAGCCAGGGGTTCTGGGGCCAACGTCCTGACTTTC.

The rearrangement uses TRBV7-2 and TRBJ1-2; TRBD1 is a possible D gene (5 bases). CDR3 length equals 15 residues. CDR1 and CDR2 (germline): SGHTA, FQGNSA. Trimming left V 1 base short and J 4 bases short, with 13 bases between. CDR3 DNA sequence: TGTGCCAGCAGCTTAGAAGGTCCGGGGGGCTATGGCTACACCTTC. It yields the protein CASSLEGPGGYGYTF. Based on the CDR3 plus reference TRBV7-2 and TRBJ1-2, the full variable domain is GAGVSQSPSNKVTEKGKDVELRCDPISGHTALYWYRQSLGQGLEFLIYFQGNSAPDKSGLPSDRFSAERTGGSVSTLTIQRTQQEDSAVYLCASSLEGPGGYGYTFGSGTRLTVV.

The chain links TRBV11-3 to TRBJ2-2; 10 nucleotides match TRBD1. The germline gives CDR1 SGHNT, CDR2 YENEEA. The CDR3 consists of 16 residues. V lost 2 bases and J lost 1; bases outside the gene matches: 1. CDR3 sequence (DNA): TGTGCCAGCAGCTTACGGGACAGGGGGAACACCGGGGAGCTGTTTTTT. As protein: CASSLRDRGNTGELFF.

This clone has a handful of counts. The CDR3 sequence is CASSPAGRSGYTF. In nucleotides, the CDR3 is TGCGCCAGCAGTCCAGCCGGGAGGTCGGGCTACACCTTC. This sequence joins TRBV23-1 and TRBJ1-2; D gene uncertain. TRBV23-1 is an ORF, and what it does is uncertain. CDR3 length: 13 amino acids. Between the trimmed V and J ends, which lost 4 bases and 8 bases, there was a span of 14 bases.

This rearrangement joins TRBV18 to TRBJ2-5, with D hard to call. V was pared by 4 bases and J by 4 bases, with 7 bases between. The CDR3 consists of 12 residues. Germline CDR1 KGHSH, CDR2 LQKENI. In DNA form, the CDR3 reads TGTGCCAGCTCACGTGACTCAGAGACCCAGTACTTC. This encodes CASSRDSETQYF.

The chain uses TRBV6-5 and TRBJ1-1; D unresolved. The V and J ends lost 4 bases and 5 bases respectively, with 14 bases between them. The germline CDR1 and CDR2 sequences are MNHEY and SVGAGI. This CDR3 comprises 14 residues. CDR3 DNA: TGTGCCAGCAGTTCCCCCGCCCTGGAGACTGAAGCTTTCTTT. Its protein product is CASSSPALETEAFF.

This chain uses TRBV19 with TRBJ1-1; D may be TRBD1 (6 bases). The CDR3 covers 13 residues. V dropped 10 bases and J dropped 6 bases, with 18 bases sitting between them. Germline V gene sequence: CDR1 LNHDA, CDR2 SQIVND (reference sequence). The CDR3, as DNA: TGTGCCACCACAAGACTGACAGGTTCTGAAGCTTTCTTT. It is translated as CATTRLTGSEAFF.

V and J are TRBV7-2 and TRBJ2-3; perhaps TRBD2 as D (6 bases). Germline values: CDR1 SGHTA, CDR2 FQGNSA. V gave up 2 bases and J gave up 2 bases, with 14 bases separating them. This CDR3 spans 16 amino acids. CDR3 region: CASSLWRGYTTDTQYF. CDR3 bases: TGTGCCAGCAGCTTATGGCGGGGATACACCACAGATACGCAGTATTTT.

The chain is built from TRBV18 and TRBJ1-1; D gene unclear. V lost 3 bases and J 8 bases, leaving 13 bases between the germline ends. There are 13 residues in the CDR3. From germline, CDR1 is KGHSH and CDR2 LQKENI. The CDR3 sequence is CASSPELQIEAFF. The CDR3 coding sequence is TGTGCCAGCTCACCCGAATTACAGATAGAAGCTTTCTTT.

This clone was observed a single time. The chain has TRBV25-1 and TRBJ1-2; D call uncertain. Germline V gives CDR1 MGHDK, CDR2 SYGVNS. With 2 bases removed from V and 5 bases from J, the gap between germline ends came to 6 bases. The CDR3 length is 12 residues. This chain's CDR3 is CASSEGRYGYTF. CDR3 in DNA: TGTGCCAGCAGTGAAGGGAGGTATGGCTACACCTTC.

The chain couples TRBV9 to TRBJ2-3; 8 bases map to TRBD2. The germline V gene encodes CDR1 SGDLS and CDR2 YYNGEE. This CDR3 region has 17 residues. V lost 4 bases to trimming and J lost 6 bases; unmatched junction nucleotides: 16. The CDR3 here is CASSPDRIAGNLDTQYF. DNA for the CDR3: TGTGCCAGCAGCCCAGATCGAATAGCGGGGAATCTGGATACGCAGTATTTT.

V gene TRBV28 combines with J gene TRBJ1-1; D uncertain. V lost 7 bases and J 5 bases, leaving 14 bases between the germline ends. The CDR3 runs to 13 residues. Germline V lookup: CDR1 MDHEN, CDR2 SYDVKM. As DNA, the CDR3 is TGTGCCAGCACCCGTCCGGGGTTTACTGAAGCTTTCTTT. Its translation is CASTRPGFTEAFF.

The chain uses TRBV10-1 and TRBJ1-2; D might be TRBD1 (5 bases). The CDR3 totals 12 residues. The V gene's germline CDR1 is WNHNN and CDR2 SYGVQD (reference sequence). The V and J ends lost 5 bases and 6 bases respectively, with 10 bases between them. CDR3 in amino acids: CASSIGQDGYTF. CDR3 nucleotides: TGCGCCAGCAGTATAGGACAAGATGGCTACACCTTC.

This chain connects TRBV28 to TRBJ1-4, with D hard to call. Per the germline V gene, CDR1 is MDHEN and CDR2 is SYDVKM. Trimming removed 8 bases at V and 0 bases at J, with 13 bases between. The CDR3 has 15 residues. CDR3 residues: CASRRPGATNEKLFF. In DNA, the CDR3 is TGTGCCAGCCGAAGACCGGGAGCAACTAATGAAAAACTGTTTTTT.

For this clone: Distinct nucleotide sequences in the sample also encode this CDR3. The rearrangement uses TRBV18 and TRBJ2-7; a weak D match, TRBD1 (5 bases). Trimming took 3 bases from V and 1 from J, leaving 7 bases between them. This CDR3 has 13 residues. Germline CDR1 reads KGHSH; CDR2 reads LQKENI. The CDR3 sequence is CASSPTESYEQYF. The CDR3 DNA sequence: TGTGCCAGCTCACCGACAGAGTCCTACGAGCAGTACTTC.

The chain employs TRBV5-1 and TRBJ1-2, with 9 bases that match TRBD1. With V trimmed by 0 bases and J by 7 bases, 4 bases remained unmatched. The CDR3 extends over 14 amino acids. In germline, CDR1 is SGHRS, CDR2 YFSETQ. The CDR3 protein is CASSLDGQGPGYTF. The CDR3 region has the DNA TGCGCCAGCAGCTTGGATGGACAGGGGCCTGGCTACACCTTC.

The genes are TRBV7-6 and TRBJ2-4, with 9 positions matching TRBD1. The CDR3 spans 17 residues. J gave up 0 bases and V 4 bases, and 7 bases lay outside the gene matches. From germline, CDR1 is SGHVS and CDR2 FNYEAQ. CDR3 sequence (DNA): TGTGCCAGCAGCTCACTTTGGACAGGGGTAGCCAAAAACATTCAGTACTTC. Protein product: CASSSLWTGVAKNIQYF.